The clone carrying this T cell receptor (beta chain) was seen ten or more times. As yet, its antigen is unknown. These data originate in a study of T cells after yellow fever vaccination. Study-level results: Clonotypes shared by both compartments, CD4 and CD8, made up a small share.

They built TCR cDNA with 5'RACE template switching, a step that put in a universal primer site and UMIs. Each CDR3 protein gets one entry after TCRdb re-called the 5' RACE reads with MiXCR. This table holds around 350,000 distinct CDR3 sequences, more than 5.5% found once. The CDR3 has 14 residues. V lost 4 bases to trimming and J lost 4 bases, with 17 bases between them. Germline V gene data show CDR1 as DFQATT and CDR2 as SNEGSKA (reference sequence). This specimen was PBMCs, taken 5 days after the yellow fever booster vaccination. The chain uses TRBV20-1 and TRBJ2-7; tentatively, D is TRBD1 or TRBD2 (6 bases each). This TCR was sampled from a man aged 30-40 years who received the YFV17D yellow fever vaccine. For the CDR3, the DNA is TGCAGTGCTAAAGGCGGGAAGGGGGAGTACGAGCAGTACTTC. Its protein product is CSAKGGKGEYEQYF.